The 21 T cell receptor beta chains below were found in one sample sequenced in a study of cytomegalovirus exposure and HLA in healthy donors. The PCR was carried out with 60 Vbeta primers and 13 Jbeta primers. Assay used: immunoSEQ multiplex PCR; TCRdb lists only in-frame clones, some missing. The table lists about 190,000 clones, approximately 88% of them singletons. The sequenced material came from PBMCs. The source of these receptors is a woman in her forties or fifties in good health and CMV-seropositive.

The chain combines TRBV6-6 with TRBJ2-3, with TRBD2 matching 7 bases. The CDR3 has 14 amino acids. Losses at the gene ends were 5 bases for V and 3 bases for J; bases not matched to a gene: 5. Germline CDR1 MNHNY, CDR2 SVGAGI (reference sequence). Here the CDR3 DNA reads TGTGCCAGCAGTACCCAGCGGGGTACAGATACGCAGTATTTT. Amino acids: CASSTQRGTDTQYF.

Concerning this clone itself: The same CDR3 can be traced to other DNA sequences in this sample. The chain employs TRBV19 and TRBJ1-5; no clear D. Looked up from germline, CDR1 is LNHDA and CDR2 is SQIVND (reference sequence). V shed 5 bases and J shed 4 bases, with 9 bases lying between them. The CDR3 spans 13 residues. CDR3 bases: TGTGCCAGTAGTCCTACCTTGAATCAGCCCCAGCATTTT. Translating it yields CASSPTLNQPQHF.

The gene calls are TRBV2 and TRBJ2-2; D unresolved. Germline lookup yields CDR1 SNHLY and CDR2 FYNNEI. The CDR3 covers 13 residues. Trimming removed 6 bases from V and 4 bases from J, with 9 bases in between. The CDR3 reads CASRPPSTGELFF. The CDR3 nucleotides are TGTGCCAGCAGACCGCCCAGCACCGGGGAGCTGTTTTTT.

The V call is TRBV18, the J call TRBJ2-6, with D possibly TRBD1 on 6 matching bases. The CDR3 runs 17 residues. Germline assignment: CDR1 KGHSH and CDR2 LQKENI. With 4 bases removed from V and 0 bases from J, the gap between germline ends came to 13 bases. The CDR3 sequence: CASSLGAARSGANVLTF. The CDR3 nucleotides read TGTGCCAGCTCACTGGGGGCAGCCCGCTCTGGGGCCAACGTCCTGACTTTC.

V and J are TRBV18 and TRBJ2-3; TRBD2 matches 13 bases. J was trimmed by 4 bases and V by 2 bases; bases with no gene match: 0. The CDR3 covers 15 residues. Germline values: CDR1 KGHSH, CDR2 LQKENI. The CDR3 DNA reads TGTGCCAGCTCACCAACTAGCGGGGGGGCAGATACGCAGTATTTT. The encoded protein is CASSPTSGGADTQYF.

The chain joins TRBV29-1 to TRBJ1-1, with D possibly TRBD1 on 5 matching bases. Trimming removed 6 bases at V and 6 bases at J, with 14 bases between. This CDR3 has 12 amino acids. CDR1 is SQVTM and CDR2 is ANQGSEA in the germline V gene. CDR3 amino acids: CSVGEVGAEAFF. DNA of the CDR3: TGCAGCGTCGGTGAGGTAGGGGCTGAAGCTTTCTTT.

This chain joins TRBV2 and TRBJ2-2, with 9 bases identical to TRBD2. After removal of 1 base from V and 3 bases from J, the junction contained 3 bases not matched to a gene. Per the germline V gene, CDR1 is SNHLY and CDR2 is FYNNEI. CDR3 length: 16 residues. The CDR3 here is CASSEVAGVDTGELFF. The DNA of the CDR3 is TGTGCCAGCAGTGAAGTAGCGGGGGTCGACACCGGGGAGCTGTTTTTT.

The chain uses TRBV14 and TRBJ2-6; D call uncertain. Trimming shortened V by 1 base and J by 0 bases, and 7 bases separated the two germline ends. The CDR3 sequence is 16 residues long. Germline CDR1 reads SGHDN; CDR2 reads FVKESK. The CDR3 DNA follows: TGTGCCAGCAGCCAAGGGCAGTTCTCTGGGGCCAACGTCCTGACTTTC. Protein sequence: CASSQGQFSGANVLTF.

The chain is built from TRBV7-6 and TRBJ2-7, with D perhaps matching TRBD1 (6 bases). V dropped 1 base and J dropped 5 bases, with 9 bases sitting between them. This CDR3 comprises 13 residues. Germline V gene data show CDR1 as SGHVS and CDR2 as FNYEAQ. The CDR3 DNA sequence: TGTGCCAGCAGCTTAGTTTCAGGGGACGAGCAGTACTTC. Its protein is CASSLVSGDEQYF.

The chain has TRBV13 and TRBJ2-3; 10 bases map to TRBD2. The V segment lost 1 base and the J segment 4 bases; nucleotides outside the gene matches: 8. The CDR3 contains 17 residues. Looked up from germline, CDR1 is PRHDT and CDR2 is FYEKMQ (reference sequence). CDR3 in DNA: TGTGCCAGCAGCTTAGTGGGGAGCGGGGGGGGTGCAGATACGCAGTATTTT. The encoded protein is CASSLVGSGGGADTQYF.

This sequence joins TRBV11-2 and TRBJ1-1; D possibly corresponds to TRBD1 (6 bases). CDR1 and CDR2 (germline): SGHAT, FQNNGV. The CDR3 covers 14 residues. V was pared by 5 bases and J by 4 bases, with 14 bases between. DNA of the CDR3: TGTGCCAGCAGCGCCAGGGGAAGGGGCACTGAAGCTTTCTTT. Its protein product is CASSARGRGTEAFF.

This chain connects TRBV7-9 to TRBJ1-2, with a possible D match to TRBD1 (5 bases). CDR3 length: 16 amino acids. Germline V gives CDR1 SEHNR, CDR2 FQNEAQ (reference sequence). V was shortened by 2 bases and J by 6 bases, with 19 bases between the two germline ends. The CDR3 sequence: CASSLPGYGTIDGYTF. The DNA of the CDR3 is TGTGCCAGCAGCTTACCAGGGTACGGGACTATAGATGGCTACACCTTC.

CDR3: CASSQGQGGGYTF. CDR3 coding DNA: TGTGCCAGCAGCCAGGGACAGGGTGGAGGCTACACCTTC. V and J are TRBV16 and TRBJ1-2; 9 bases match TRBD1. The ends lost 3 bases at V and 8 bases at J; junction bases unmatched: 4. CDR1 KGHSY and CDR2 FQNENV come from the germline V gene. This CDR3 contains 13 residues.

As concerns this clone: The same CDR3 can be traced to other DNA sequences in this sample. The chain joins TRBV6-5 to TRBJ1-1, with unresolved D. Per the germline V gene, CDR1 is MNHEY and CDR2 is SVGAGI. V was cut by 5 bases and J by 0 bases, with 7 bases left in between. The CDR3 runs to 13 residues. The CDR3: CASSRTLNTEAFF. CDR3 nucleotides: TGTGCCAGCAGTCGGACTTTGAACACTGAAGCTTTCTTT.

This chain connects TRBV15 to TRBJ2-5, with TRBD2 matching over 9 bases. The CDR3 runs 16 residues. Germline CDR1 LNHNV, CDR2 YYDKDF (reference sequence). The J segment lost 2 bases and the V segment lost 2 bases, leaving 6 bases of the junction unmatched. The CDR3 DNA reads TGTGCCACCAGCAGATCTAGCGGGGCGGGGCAAGAGACCCAGTACTTC. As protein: CATSRSSGAGQETQYF.

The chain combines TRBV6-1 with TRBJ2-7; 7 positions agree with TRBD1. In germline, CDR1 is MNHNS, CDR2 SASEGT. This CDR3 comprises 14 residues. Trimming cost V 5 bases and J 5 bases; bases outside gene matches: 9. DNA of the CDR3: TGTGCCAGCAGTCGTACAGGGGTGGAGAACGAGCAGTACTTC. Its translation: CASSRTGVENEQYF.

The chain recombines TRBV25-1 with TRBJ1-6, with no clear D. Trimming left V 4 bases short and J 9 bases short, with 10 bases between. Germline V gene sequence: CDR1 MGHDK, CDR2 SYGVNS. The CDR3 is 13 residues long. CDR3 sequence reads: CASSAREISPLHF. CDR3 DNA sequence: TGTGCCAGCAGTGCCCGGGAGATTTCACCCCTCCACTTT.

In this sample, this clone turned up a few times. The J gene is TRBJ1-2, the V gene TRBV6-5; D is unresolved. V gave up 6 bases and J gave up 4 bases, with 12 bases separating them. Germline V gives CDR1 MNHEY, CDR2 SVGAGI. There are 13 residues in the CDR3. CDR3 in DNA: TGTGCCAGCAGGATCAGTTCCCTCTATGGCTACACCTTC. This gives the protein CASRISSLYGYTF.

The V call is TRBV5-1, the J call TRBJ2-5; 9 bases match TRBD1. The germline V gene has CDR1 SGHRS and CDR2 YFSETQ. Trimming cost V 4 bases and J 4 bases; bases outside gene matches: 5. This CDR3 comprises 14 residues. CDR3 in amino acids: CASSRAGQGETQYF. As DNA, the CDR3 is TGCGCCAGCAGCCGGGCGGGACAGGGAGAGACCCAGTACTTC.

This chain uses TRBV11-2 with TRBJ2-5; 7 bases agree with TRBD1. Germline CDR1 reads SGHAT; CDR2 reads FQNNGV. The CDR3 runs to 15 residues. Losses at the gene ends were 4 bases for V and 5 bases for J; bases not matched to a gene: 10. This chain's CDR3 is CASSSGRGIWETQYF. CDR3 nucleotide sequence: TGTGCCAGCAGCTCAGGCAGGGGGATTTGGGAGACCCAGTACTTC.

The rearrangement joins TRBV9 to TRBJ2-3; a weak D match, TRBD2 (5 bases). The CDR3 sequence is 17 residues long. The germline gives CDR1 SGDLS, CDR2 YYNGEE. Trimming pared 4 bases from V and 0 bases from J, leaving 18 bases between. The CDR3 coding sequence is TGTGCCAGCAGCCTTCGGGTCAGCGGTTCTAGCACAGATACGCAGTATTTT. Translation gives CASSLRVSGSSTDTQYF.